Listed here is a single T cell receptor (beta chain). What it binds is unknown. This record belongs to a study of cytomegalovirus exposure and HLA in healthy donors. Looking at the study overall: The approximately 110 validation repertoires were reported in a later analysis to have been generated on the same platform as the roughly 720 first-cohort repertoires.

Study observations and caveats: The authors listed roughly 150 TCR beta chains as cytomegalovirus-associated. The classifier, whose performance was assessed in both the original and validation cohorts, reportedly diagnosed cytomegalovirus status with high specificity and sensitivity. Later, an analysis found that TCR clusters from the first cohort tended to co-occur in the roughly 110 validation repertoires.

The protocol was immunoSEQ multiplex PCR, while the TCRdb copy is restricted to in-frame clones and leaves out a portion. The sample consists of approximately 160,000 clones, roughly nine tenths of them appearing once. Germline CDR1 is SGHNT and CDR2 is YYREEE (reference sequence). This CDR3 is 16 amino acids long. Trimming cost V 1 base and J 6 bases; bases outside gene matches: 3. The genes are TRBV5-4 and TRBJ2-2; TRBD2 agrees at 13 bases. This receptor was obtained from a woman under 30 in good health and CMV-seropositive. Input material: PBMCs. This CDR3 is CASSLRLAGGAGELFF. The CDR3 region has the DNA TGTGCCAGCAGCTTGCGACTAGCGGGAGGAGCCGGGGAGCTGTTTTTT.